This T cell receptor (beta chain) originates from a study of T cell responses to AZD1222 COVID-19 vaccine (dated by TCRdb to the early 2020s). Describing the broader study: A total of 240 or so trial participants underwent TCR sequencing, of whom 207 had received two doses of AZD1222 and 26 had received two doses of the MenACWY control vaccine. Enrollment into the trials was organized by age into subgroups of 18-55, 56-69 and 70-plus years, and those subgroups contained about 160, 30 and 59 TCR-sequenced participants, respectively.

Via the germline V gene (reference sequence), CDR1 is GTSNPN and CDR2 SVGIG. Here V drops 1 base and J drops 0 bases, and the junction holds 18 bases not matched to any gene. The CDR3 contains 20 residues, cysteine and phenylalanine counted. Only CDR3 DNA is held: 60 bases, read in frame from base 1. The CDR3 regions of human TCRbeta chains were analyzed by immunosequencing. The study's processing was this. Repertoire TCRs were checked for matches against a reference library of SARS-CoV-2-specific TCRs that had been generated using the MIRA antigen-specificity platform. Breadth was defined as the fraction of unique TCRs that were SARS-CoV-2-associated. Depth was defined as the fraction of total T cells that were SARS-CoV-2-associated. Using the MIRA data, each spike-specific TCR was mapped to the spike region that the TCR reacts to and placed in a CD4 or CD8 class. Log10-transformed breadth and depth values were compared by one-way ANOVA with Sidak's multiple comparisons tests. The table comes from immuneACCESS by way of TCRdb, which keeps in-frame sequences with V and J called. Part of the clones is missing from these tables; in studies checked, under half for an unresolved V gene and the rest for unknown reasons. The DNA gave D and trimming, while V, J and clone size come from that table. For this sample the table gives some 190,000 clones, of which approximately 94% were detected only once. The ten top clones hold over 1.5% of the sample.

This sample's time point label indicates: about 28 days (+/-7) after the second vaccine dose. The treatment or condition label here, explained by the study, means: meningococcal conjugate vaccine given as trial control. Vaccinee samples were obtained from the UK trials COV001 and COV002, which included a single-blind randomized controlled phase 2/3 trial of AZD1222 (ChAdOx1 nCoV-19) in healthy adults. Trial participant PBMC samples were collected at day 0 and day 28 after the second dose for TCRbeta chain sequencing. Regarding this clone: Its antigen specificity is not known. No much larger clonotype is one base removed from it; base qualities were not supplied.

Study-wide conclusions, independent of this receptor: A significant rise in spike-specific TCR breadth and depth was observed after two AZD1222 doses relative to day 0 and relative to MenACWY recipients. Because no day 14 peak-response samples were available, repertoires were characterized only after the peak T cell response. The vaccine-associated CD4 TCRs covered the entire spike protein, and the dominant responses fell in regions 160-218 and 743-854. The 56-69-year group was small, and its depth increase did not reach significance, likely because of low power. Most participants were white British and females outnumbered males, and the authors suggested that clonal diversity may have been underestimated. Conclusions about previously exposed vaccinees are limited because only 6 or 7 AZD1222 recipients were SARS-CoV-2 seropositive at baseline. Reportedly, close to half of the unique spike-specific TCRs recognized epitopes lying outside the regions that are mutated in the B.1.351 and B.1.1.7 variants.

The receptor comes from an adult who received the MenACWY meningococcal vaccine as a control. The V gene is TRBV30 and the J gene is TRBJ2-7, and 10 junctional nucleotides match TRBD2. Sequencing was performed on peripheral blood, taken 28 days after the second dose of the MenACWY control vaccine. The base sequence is TGTGCCTGGAGTGGACTAGCGGGCTCTCCCTCCTTATATCACTCCTACGAGCAGTACTTC. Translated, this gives CAWSGLAGSPSLYHSYEQYF. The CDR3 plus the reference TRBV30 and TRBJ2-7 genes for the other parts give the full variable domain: SQTIHQWPATLVQPVGSPLSLECTVEGTSNPNLYWYRQAAGRGLQLLFYSVGIGQISSEVPQNLSASRPQDRQFILSSKKLLLSDSGFYLCAWSGLAGSPSLYHSYEQYFGPGTRLTVT.